The rows below give T cell receptor beta chains drawn from one sample of a study of T cells in Graves' hyperthyroidism and ophthalmopathy. TCRdb fed the multiplex PCR reads into MiXCR, producing one record per CDR3 protein. The repertoire holds under 350,000 distinct CDR3 sequences, with less than 30% as singletons. The sequencing sample was made of blood. These receptors all stem from a man in his forties with Graves' hyperthyroidism that later progressed to Graves' ophthalmopathy. The CDR3 runs from the conserved cysteine through the conserved F or W. D genes are given only for firm matches. Only part of the rows carry a size: once, few, many, or a class if the clone is expanded.

TRBV7-2	-	TRBJ2-5	many	13	CASSFRVQETQYF	TGTGCCAGCAGCTTTAGGGTCCAAGAGACCCAGTACTTC
TRBV6-1	TRBD1	TRBJ1-1	many	14	CASSEAQTGRLTFF	TGTGCCAGCAGTGAAGCACAGACAGGGAGGTTAACTTTCTTT
TRBV10-3	-	TRBJ1-1	many	13	CAISAGQGREAFF	TGTGCCATCAGTGCGGGGCAGGGGCGTGAAGCTTTCTTT
TRBV18	TRBD1	TRBJ1-2	many	14	CASSPPGQIYGYTF	TGTGCCAGCTCACCGCCGGGACAGATCTATGGCTACACCTTC
TRBV4-1	-	TRBJ2-2	many	15	CASKERTANTGELFF	TGCGCCAGCAAGGAACGGACTGCGAACACCGGGGAGCTGTTTTTT
TRBV2	TRBD1	TRBJ2-1	once	15	CASSEDRGNYNEQFF	TGTGCCAGCAGTGAAGACAGGGGTAATTACAATGAGCAGTTCTTC
TRBV20-1	-	TRBJ1-5	many	19	CSARDPQGGGVYSNQPQHF	TGCAGTGCTAGAGATCCGCAGGGCGGGGGAGTCTATAGCAATCAGCCCCAGCATTTT
TRBV20-1	-	TRBJ1-5	-	15	CSASNMGGTVQPQHF	TGCAGTGCTAGCAACATGGGGGGGACCGTACAGCCCCAGCATTTT
TRBV12-3/TRBV12-4	TRBD2	TRBJ2-7	few	15	CASSFVGLAAGEQYF	TGTGCCAGCAGTTTCGTCGGACTAGCGGCGGGGGAGCAGTACTTC
TRBV4-2	-	TRBJ1-1	many	17	CASSPSEGRNYVAEAFF	TGTGCCAGCAGCCCATCAGAGGGTCGTAATTACGTTGCTGAAGCTTTCTTT
TRBV12-3/TRBV12-4	-	TRBJ1-6	many	14	CASNLGSAYSPLHF	TGTGCCAGCAACTTGGGTTCCGCCTATTCACCCCTCCACTTT
TRBV10-3	TRBD1	TRBJ1-1	many	15	CAIRGQGTVGTEAFF	TGTGCCATCAGGGGACAGGGAACCGTTGGCACTGAAGCTTTCTTT
TRBV9	-	TRBJ1-5	-	13	CASSDRVNGPQHF	TGTGCCAGCAGCGACAGGGTTAATGGGCCCCAGCATTTT
TRBV12-3/TRBV12-4	-	TRBJ2-7	few	13	CASSPETLGEQYF	TGTGCCAGCAGTCCGGAGACGCTGGGCGAGCAGTACTTC
TRBV2	-	TRBJ2-7	-	13	CASSESSGLWQYF	TGTGCCAGCAGTGAATCTTCAGGGCTGTGGCAGTACTTC
TRBV7-2	TRBD2	TRBJ2-7	many	17	CASSLRVGAGAPYEQYF	TGTGCCAGCAGCTTAAGGGTTGGGGCGGGAGCCCCCTACGAGCAGTACTTC
TRBV29-1	-	TRBJ1-2	many	14	CSAGTGQLNYGYTF	TGCAGCGCAGGAACGGGACAACTTAACTATGGCTACACCTTC
TRBV6-5	-	TRBJ1-2	many	14	CASSYSGSPEGYTF	TGTGCCAGCAGTTACTCGGGGTCCCCCGAGGGCTACACCTTC
TRBV12-3/TRBV12-4	-	TRBJ2-2	many	16	CASSLLPGANTGELFF	TGTGCCAGCAGCCTACTGCCGGGAGCCAACACCGGGGAGCTGTTTTTT
TRBV20-1	-	TRBJ1-3	few	13	CSADYRAGNTIYF	TGCAGTGCGGACTACAGGGCTGGAAACACCATATATTTT
TRBV18	-	TRBJ1-1	many	18	CASSPVRLQGGFNTEAFF	TGTGCCAGCTCACCAGTGAGGTTGCAGGGTGGTTTTAACACTGAAGCTTTCTTT
TRBV6-1	TRBD2	TRBJ2-5	few	15	CASSPRAPGRETQYF	TGTGCCAGCAGTCCTCGGGCCCCCGGGAGGGAGACCCAGTACTTC
TRBV5-1	TRBD1	TRBJ1-1	-	15	CASSWGGQGVTEAFF	TGCGCCAGCAGCTGGGGGGGACAGGGGGTAACTGAAGCTTTCTTT
TRBV24-1	-	TRBJ2-7	-	12	CATSEVAGEQYF	TGTGCCACCAGTGAGGTGGCGGGGGAGCAGTACTTC
TRBV3-1	-	TRBJ2-2	-	15	CASSPLEGRTGELFF	TGTGCCAGCAGCCCCTTGGAGGGGAGGACCGGGGAGCTGTTTTTT
TRBV19	TRBD2	TRBJ2-2	many	14	CASRTSGTPGELFF	TGTGCCAGTAGAACTAGCGGGACCCCCGGGGAGCTGTTTTTT
TRBV6-1	-	TRBJ2-7	-	15	CASSELWGKVYEQYF	TGTGCCAGCAGTGAACTTTGGGGAAAGGTCTACGAGCAGTACTTC
TRBV7-2	TRBD2	TRBJ2-5	-	15	CASSLSSGTAETQYF	TGTGCCAGCAGCTTATCTAGCGGGACCGCGGAGACCCAGTACTTC
TRBV28	-	TRBJ1-2	-	17	CASSSPTGDNLSWGYTF	TGTGCCAGCAGTTCGCCCACGGGAGACAACCTTTCATGGGGCTACACCTTC
TRBV9	TRBD1	TRBJ2-7	-	16	CASSVAPRQGVYEQYF	TGTGCCAGCAGCGTAGCCCCCCGACAGGGGGTTTACGAGCAGTACTTC
TRBV7-3	TRBD2	TRBJ2-5	many	13	CEGQRGSQETQYF	TGTGAAGGGCAGCGGGGGAGCCAAGAGACCCAGTACTTC
TRBV6-5	-	TRBJ2-5	many	15	CASSYGPGGEETQYF	TGTGCCAGCAGCTACGGTCCGGGGGGCGAAGAGACCCAGTACTTC
TRBV6-5	TRBD1	TRBJ2-4	-	15	CASSFDRAPKNIQYF	TGTGCCAGCAGTTTCGACAGGGCCCCCAAAAACATTCAGTACTTC
TRBV5-1	-	TRBJ2-7	-	14	CASSQGTLQYEQYF	TGCGCCAGCAGCCAGGGGACGCTACAATACGAGCAGTACTTC
TRBV6-4	-	TRBJ1-5	many	16	CASSDPPRGVPGPQHF	TGTGCCAGCAGTGACCCACCACGGGGGGTCCCAGGGCCCCAGCATTTT